This T cell receptor (beta chain) was observed in a study of human T cells and chemical hapten exposure. Study conclusions and caveats: Compared to controls, expanded TCRs made significantly more large clusters of similar CDR3s. The presence of alopecia in the donors means their immune response may differ from healthy people's.

Time point noted: pre-sensitization, week 0. The treatment was: therapeutic diphenylcyclopropenone sensitization with weekly scalp DPC. Whole blood, unfractionated, served as the material for total RNA extraction. As concerns this clonotype: Its cognate antigen is unknown.

Individual cDNA molecules had unique molecular identifiers attached to them by the library. Each CDR3 protein gets one entry after TCRdb re-called the RACE reads with MiXCR. The sample includes 300,000 to 450,000 distinct CDR3 sequences, around 5.5% of them seen just once. Germline CDR1 MNHNY, CDR2 SVGAGI (reference sequence). This CDR3 spans 14 amino acids. V lost 3 bases to trimming and J lost 5 bases, with 10 bases between them. The gene calls are TRBV6-6 and TRBJ1-4; no reliable D call. This TCR was sampled from a woman between 50 and 59 years old with alopecia areata. Some clones in this sample may be carry-over from other donors' samples. The specimen was whole blood, collected in connection with sensitization to the hapten diphenylcyclopropenone (DPC). In nucleotides, the CDR3 is TGTGCCAGCAGTTATGGGATCGGGAATGAAAAACTGTTTTTT. It yields the protein CASSYGIGNEKLFF.